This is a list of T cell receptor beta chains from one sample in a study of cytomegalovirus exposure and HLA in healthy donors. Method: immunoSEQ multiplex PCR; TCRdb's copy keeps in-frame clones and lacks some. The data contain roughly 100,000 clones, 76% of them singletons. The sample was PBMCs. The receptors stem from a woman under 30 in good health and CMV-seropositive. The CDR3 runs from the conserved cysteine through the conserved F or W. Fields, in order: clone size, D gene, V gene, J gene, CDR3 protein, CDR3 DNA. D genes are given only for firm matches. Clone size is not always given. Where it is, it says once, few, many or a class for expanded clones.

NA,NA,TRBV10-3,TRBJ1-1,CATEKGVGTEAFF,TGTGCCACCGAGAAGGGGGTTGGCACTGAAGCTTTCTTT
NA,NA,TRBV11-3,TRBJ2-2,CASSLTSPGELFF,TGTGCCAGCAGCTTAACTAGCCCCGGGGAGCTGTTTTTT
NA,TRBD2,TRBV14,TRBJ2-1,CASTRGTGTSLYNEQFF,TGTGCCAGCACCAGAGGCACAGGGACTAGTTTGTACAATGAGCAGTTCTTC
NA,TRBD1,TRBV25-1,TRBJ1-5,CASSASTGTGYSQPQHF,TGTGCCAGCAGTGCCTCAACCGGGACAGGGTATAGCCAGCCCCAGCATTTT
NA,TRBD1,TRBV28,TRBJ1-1,CASSPRTGGNTEAFF,TGTGCCAGCAGTCCCCGGACAGGGGGAAACACTGAAGCTTTCTTT
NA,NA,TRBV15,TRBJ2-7,CATSSGGWYEQYF,TGTGCCACCAGTAGCGGAGGGTGGTACGAGCAGTACTTC
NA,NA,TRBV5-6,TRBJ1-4,CASSPQGNGATNEKLFF,TGTGCCAGCAGCCCCCAGGGAAATGGGGCAACTAATGAAAAACTGTTTTTT
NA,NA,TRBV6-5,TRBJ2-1,CASTESGTPNEQFF,TGTGCCAGCACCGAGTCCGGGACTCCGAATGAGCAGTTCTTC
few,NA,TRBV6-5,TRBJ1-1,CASSPRGGNTEAFF,TGTGCCAGCAGTCCCCGGGGGGGGAACACTGAAGCTTTCTTT
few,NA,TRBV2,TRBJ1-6,CASSQNNSPLHF,TGTGCCAGCAGTCAGAATAATTCACCCCTCCACTTT
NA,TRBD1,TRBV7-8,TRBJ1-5,CASSPGQENQPQHF,TGTGCCAGCAGCCCCGGACAGGAGAATCAGCCCCAGCATTTT
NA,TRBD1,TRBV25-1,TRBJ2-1,CASSAGQGNYNEQFF,TGTGCCAGCAGTGCCGGACAGGGGAACTACAATGAGCAGTTCTTC
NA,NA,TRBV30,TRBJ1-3,CASLTGSGNTIYF,TGTGCCAGCTTGACAGGCTCTGGAAACACCATATATTTT
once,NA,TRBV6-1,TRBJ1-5,CASTSWWGEGQPQHF,TGTGCCAGCACTTCGTGGTGGGGGGAGGGGCAGCCCCAGCATTTT
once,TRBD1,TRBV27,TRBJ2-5,CASSFGRTGGETQYF,TGTGCCAGCAGTTTTGGTCGGACAGGGGGTGAGACCCAGTACTTC
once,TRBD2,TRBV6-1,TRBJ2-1,CASSMREGNEQFF,TGTGCCAGCAGTATGCGGGAGGGCAATGAGCAGTTCTTC